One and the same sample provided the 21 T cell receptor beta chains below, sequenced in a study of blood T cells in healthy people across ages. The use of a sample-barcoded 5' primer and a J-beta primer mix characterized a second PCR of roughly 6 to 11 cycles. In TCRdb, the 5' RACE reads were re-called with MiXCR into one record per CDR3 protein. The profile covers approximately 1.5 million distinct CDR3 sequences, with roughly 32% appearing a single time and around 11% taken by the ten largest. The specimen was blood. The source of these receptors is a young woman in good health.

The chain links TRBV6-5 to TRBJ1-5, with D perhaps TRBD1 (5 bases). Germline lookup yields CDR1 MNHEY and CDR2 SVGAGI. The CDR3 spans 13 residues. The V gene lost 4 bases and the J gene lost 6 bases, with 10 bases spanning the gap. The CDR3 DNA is TGTGCCAGCAGTTTAGCAGGGACTCAGCCCCAGCATTTT. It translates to CASSLAGTQPQHF.

DNA of the CDR3: TGTGCCAGCAGCATTACAGGCACTGAAGCTTTCTTT. This encodes CASSITGTEAFF. This chain links TRBV7-2 with TRBJ1-1; D is perhaps TRBD1 (5 bases). Germline V gene lookup returns CDR1 SGHTA and CDR2 FQGNSA. CDR3 length equals 12 residues. V was clipped by 5 bases and J by 4 bases, with 8 bases between them. Full variable domain (missing parts from reference TRBV7-2 and TRBJ1-1): GAGVSQSPSNKVTEKGKDVELRCDPISGHTALYWYRQSLGQGLEFLIYFQGNSAPDKSGLPSDRFSAERTGGSVSTLTIQRTQQEDSAVYLCASSITGTEAFFGQGTRLTVV.

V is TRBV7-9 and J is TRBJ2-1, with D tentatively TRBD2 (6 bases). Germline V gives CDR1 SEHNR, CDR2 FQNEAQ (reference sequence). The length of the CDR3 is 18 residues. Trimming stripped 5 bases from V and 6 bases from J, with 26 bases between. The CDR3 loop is CASSPRRTGSTGGNEQFF. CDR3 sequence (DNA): TGTGCCAGCAGCCCACGCCGCACAGGCAGTACCGGGGGCAATGAGCAGTTCTTC.

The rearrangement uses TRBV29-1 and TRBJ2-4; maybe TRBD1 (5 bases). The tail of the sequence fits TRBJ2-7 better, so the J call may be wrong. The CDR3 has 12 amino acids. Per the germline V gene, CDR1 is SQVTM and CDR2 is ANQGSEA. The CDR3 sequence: CSVAPTDYEQYF. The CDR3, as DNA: TGCAGCGTCGCCCCGACAGACTACGAGCAGTACTTC.

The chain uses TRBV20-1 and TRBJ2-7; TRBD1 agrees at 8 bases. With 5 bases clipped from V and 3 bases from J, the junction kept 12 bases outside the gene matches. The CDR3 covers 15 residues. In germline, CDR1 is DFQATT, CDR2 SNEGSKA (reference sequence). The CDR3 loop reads CSAYRPGTGFYEQYF. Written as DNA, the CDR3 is TGCAGTGCTTACCGGCCCGGGACAGGATTCTACGAGCAGTACTTC.

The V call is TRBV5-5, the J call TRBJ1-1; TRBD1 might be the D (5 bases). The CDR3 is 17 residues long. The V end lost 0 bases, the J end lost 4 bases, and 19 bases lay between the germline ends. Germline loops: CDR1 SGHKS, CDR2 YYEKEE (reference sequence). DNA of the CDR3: TGTGCCAGCAGCTTGGCAGTTACGGCAAGGGGAGGCACTGAAGCTTTCTTT. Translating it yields CASSLAVTARGGTEAFF. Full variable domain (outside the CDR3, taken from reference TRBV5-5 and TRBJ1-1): DAGVTQSPTHLIKTRGQQVTLRCSPISGHKSVSWYQQVLGQGPQFIFQYYEKEERGRGNFPDRFSARQFPNYSSELNVNALLLGDSALYLCASSLAVTARGGTEAFFGQGTRLTVV.

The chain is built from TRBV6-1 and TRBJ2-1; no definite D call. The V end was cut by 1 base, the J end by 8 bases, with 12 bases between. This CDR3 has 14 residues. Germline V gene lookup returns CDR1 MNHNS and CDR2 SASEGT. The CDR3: CASSEEFASDEQFF. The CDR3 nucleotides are TGTGCCAGCAGTGAAGAATTCGCCTCAGATGAGCAGTTCTTC.

The CDR3 spells CASSLEGGLGDEQFF. The CDR3 region has the DNA TGTGCCAGCAGCCTTGAGGGGGGATTAGGCGATGAGCAGTTCTTC. The J gene is TRBJ2-1, the V gene TRBV7-9; D is possibly TRBD1 or TRBD2 (6 bases each). The ends were cut back, 5 bases at V and 8 bases at J, with 19 bases in the middle. The germline V gene has CDR1 SEHNR and CDR2 FQNEAQ (reference sequence). CDR3 length equals 15 residues.

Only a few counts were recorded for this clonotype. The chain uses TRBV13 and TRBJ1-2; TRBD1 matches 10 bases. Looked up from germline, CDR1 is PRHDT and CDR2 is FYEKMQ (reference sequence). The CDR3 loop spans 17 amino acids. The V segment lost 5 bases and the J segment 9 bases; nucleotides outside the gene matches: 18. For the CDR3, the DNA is TGTGCCAGCAGCCACGGGACAGGGGACGCCAGGGGGGCTAGCTACACCTTC. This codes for CASSHGTGDARGASYTF.

CDR3 amino acids: CSVATPTGKATEAFF. The CDR3 DNA is TGCAGCGTTGCGACCCCTACAGGGAAAGCCACTGAAGCTTTCTTT. The chain links TRBV29-1 to TRBJ1-1, with D possibly being TRBD1 (6 bases). The CDR3 spans 15 residues. V lost 4 bases, J lost 4 bases, and 19 bases lay in between. Per germline, CDR1 SQVTM and CDR2 ANQGSEA.

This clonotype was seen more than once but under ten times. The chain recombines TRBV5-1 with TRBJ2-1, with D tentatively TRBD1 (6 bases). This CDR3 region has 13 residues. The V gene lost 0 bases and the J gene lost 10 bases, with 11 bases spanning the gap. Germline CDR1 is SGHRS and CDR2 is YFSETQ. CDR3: CASSLAYREEQFF. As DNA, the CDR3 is TGCGCCAGCAGCTTGGCCTACAGGGAGGAGCAGTTCTTC. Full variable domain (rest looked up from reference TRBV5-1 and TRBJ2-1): KAGVTQTPRYLIKTRGQQVTLSCSPISGHRSVSWYQQTPGQGLQFLFEYFSETQRNKGNFPGRFSGRQFSNSRSEMNVSTLELGDSALYLCASSLAYREEQFFGPGTRLTVL.

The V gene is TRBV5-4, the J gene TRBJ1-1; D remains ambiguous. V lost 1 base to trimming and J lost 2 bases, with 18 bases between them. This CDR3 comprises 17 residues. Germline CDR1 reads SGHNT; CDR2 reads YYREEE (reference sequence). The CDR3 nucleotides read TGTGCCAGCAGCTTGTGGGGTTCCAGGCCACAAAACACTGAAGCTTTCTTT. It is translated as CASSLWGSRPQNTEAFF.

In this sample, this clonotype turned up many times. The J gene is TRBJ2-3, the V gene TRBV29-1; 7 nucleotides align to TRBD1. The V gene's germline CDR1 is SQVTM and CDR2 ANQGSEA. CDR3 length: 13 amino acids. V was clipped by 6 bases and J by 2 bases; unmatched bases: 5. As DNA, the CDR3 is TGCAGCGTCGACAGGGAGATCACAGATACGCAGTATTTT. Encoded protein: CSVDREITDTQYF.

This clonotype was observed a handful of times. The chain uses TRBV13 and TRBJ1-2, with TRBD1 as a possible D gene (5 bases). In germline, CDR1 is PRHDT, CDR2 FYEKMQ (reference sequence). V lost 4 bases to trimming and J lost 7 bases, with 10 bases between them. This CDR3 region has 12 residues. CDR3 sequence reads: CASSSRVAGYTF. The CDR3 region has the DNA TGTGCCAGCAGCTCCAGGGTGGCTGGCTACACCTTC. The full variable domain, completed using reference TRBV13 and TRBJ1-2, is AAGVIQSPRHLIKEKRETATLKCYPIPRHDTVYWYQQGPGQDPQFLISFYEKMQSDKGSIPDRFSAQQFSDYHSELNMSSLELGDSALYFCASSSRVAGYTFGSGTRLTVV.

The CDR3 protein is CASRPKGSRDEQYF. The CDR3 DNA follows: TGTGCCAGCAGACCTAAGGGGAGTCGGGACGAGCAGTACTTC. This chain links TRBV28 with TRBJ2-7; tentatively, D is TRBD1 or TRBD2 (5 bases each). V lost 6 bases to trimming and J lost 5 bases, with 17 bases between them. The germline CDR1 and CDR2 sequences are MDHEN and SYDVKM. The CDR3 consists of 14 residues.

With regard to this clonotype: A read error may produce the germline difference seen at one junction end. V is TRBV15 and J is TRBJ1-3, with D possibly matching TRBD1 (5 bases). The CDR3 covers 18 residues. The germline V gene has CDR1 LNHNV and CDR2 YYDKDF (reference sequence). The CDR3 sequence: CASSRAKSGTGSGNTIYF. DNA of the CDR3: TGTGCCTCCAGCAGAGCAAAGTCGGGGACGGGGTCTGGAAACACCATATATTTT.

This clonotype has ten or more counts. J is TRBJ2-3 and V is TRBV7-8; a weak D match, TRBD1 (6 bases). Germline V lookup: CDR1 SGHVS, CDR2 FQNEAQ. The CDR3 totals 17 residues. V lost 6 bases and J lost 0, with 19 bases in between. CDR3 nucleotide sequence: TGTGCCAGCAGTTTCGCAACCCGGACAGCTAGCACAGATACGCAGTATTTT. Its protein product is CASSFATRTASTDTQYF.

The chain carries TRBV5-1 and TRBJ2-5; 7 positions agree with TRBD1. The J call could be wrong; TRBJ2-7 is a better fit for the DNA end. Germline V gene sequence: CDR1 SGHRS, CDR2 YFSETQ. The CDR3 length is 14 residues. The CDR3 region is CASGVERQGNEQYF. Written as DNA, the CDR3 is TGCGCCAGCGGGGTCGAAAGACAGGGAAACGAGCAGTACTTC.

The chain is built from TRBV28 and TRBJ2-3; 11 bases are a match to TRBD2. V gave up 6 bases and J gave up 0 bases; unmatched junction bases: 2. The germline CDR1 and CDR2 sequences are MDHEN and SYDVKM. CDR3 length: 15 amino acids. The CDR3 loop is CASRIAGGSTDTQYF. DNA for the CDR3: TGTGCCAGCAGAATAGCGGGAGGGAGCACAGATACGCAGTATTTT.

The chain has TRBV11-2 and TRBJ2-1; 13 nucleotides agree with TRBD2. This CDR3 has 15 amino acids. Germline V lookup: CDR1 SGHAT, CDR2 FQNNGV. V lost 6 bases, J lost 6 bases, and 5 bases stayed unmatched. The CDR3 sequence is CASRTGLAGPNEQFF. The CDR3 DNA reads TGTGCCAGCAGGACGGGACTAGCGGGACCCAATGAGCAGTTCTTC.

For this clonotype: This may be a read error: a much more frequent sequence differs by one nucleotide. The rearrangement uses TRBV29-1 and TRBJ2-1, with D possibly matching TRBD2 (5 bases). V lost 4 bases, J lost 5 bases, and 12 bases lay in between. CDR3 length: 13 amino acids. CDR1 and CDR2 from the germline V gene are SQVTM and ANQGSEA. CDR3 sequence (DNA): TGCAGCGTTGGAGCTAGCAGACACAATGAGCAGTTCTTC. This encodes CSVGASRHNEQFF.